This T cell receptor beta chain was captured in a study of cytomegalovirus exposure and HLA in healthy donors. General observations from the study: The productive fraction for most TCR beta V segments was about 87% or about 30% in an earlier analysis. Reports state that TCR beta sequences accurately predicted most subjects' HLA-A and HLA-B alleles. TCR beta chains numbering more than 150 were designated cytomegalovirus-associated.

With regard to this clone: What it binds is unknown.

The CDR3 has 13 residues. Germline lookup yields CDR1 MNHEY and CDR2 SMNVEV (reference sequence). The V and J ends lost 6 bases and 5 bases respectively, with 14 bases between them. PCR involved 60 Vbeta and 13 Jbeta primers. Method: immunoSEQ multiplex PCR; TCRdb's copy keeps in-frame clones and lacks some. The specimen's table records 87,000 or so clones. The specimen sequenced was PBMCs. V usage is TRBV27 and J usage is TRBJ2-7, with D possibly being TRBD2 (5 bases). The receptor's source is a man over 45 in good health and CMV-seropositive. The CDR3 sequence: CASSQIGRDEQYF. The CDR3 nucleotides read TGTGCCAGCAGCCAAATTGGGAGAGACGAGCAGTACTTC.